The clone carrying this T cell receptor beta chain appeared a few times. Its specificity is not known. This specimen comes from a study of shared clonotypes between healthy human individuals. Whole-study findings and limits: Relative to memory subsets, naive subsets generally showed larger estimated richness. Shared clonotypes: about 5% naive CD4, about 3.5% naive CD8, roughly 2.2% memory CD4, 0.4% to 0.45% memory CD8.

In the CD4+ fraction, cells were divided into CD45RA+ naive and CD45RA-negative memory subsets. Produced via immunoSEQ multiplex PCR; TCRdb's table is partial and in-frame only. The sample gives about 2.5 million clones, about 90% of which show up once; roughly 0.34% is in the top ten. Germline V gene sequence: CDR1 SGHDT, CDR2 YYEEEE. With 4 bases removed from V and 5 bases from J, the gap between germline ends came to 15 bases. The CDR3 contains 14 residues. The TCR was taken from a man between 18 and 35 years old in good health. Some clones in this sample may be carry-over from other donors' samples. Sequenced input: naive CD4+ T cells from PBMCs. Subset meaning: CD45RA+ positively selected. The gene calls are TRBV5-6 and TRBJ1-1; possible D gene TRBD1, 5 bases. The CDR3 coding sequence is TGTGCCAGCAGCATCCCGGGGGGAAGGACTGAAGCTTTCTTT. Amino acid sequence: CASSIPGGRTEAFF.